This T cell receptor beta chain was found in a study of T cells after yellow fever vaccination. As for the study in general: Fractions containing few cells were prepared with SMART-Seq v4 Ultra Low Input. Regarding the study as a whole: Contamination by abundant bulk-population clonotypes could be present in FACS-sorted repertoires. In post-booster samples, most primary-vaccination clones reappeared (roughly 96% CD4, 70% to 90% CD8).

The CDR3 has 14 residues. V was trimmed by 8 bases and J by 0 bases, leaving 11 bases between them. CDR1 and CDR2 (germline): MDHEN, SYDVKM. UMIs and a universal primer site were added when TCR cDNA was made by 5'RACE template switching. TCRdb independently ran MiXCR on the 5' RACE reads; one entry per CDR3 protein. Counted here are around 320,000 distinct CDR3 sequences, around 4.3% occurring once; the ten biggest clones make up 15% to 20%. About this clonotype itself: Its target is unknown.

The chain employs TRBV28 and TRBJ2-4, with D maybe TRBD1 (6 bases). Sequences were derived from PBMCs, sampled 15 days after the yellow fever booster vaccination. The clonotype comes from a man aged 18 to 29 who received the YFV17D yellow fever vaccine. CDR3 amino acids: CASRDTLAKNIQYF. CDR3 nucleotides: TGTGCCAGCCGGGACACCCTAGCCAAAAACATTCAGTACTTC.